A selection of T cell receptor beta chains follows, all from one sample in a study of regulatory T cells in long-lasting Graves disease. From the multiplex PCR reads, TCRdb called clonotypes with MiXCR, one entry per CDR3 protein. Here the sample spans 350,000 to 500,000 distinct CDR3 sequences, roughly a fifth being singletons. The source was peripheral blood mononuclear cells (PBMCs), collected when the disease was refractory, from a patient treated with antithyroid drugs. The source is a female donor with Graves disease. Each CDR3 is given with its conserved first and last residue. D genes are given only for firm matches. For some rows the clone size is stated as once, few or many, or as a class when expanded; others skip it.

d_gene	abundance	v_gene	j_gene	CDR3aa	CDR3nt
-	-	TRBV28	TRBJ2-1	CASSLQWGRSYNEQFF	TGTGCCAGCAGTTTGCAATGGGGGAGGTCCTACAATGAGCAGTTCTTC
TRBD2	-	TRBV20-1	TRBJ2-7	CSARSLKAGAGYEQYF	TGCAGTGCTAGGTCCCTAAAGGCGGGAGCAGGCTACGAGCAGTACTTC
TRBD2	-	TRBV3-1	TRBJ2-1	CASSQTGGEQFF	TGTGCCAGCAGCCAAACGGGAGGTGAGCAGTTCTTC
-	-	TRBV25-1	TRBJ1-4	CASSEYIQRGGDEKLFF	TGTGCCAGCAGTGAATATATTCAGAGGGGCGGGGATGAAAAACTGTTTTTT
-	many	TRBV3-1	TRBJ2-7	CASSQEGGRSYEQYF	TGTGCCAGCAGCCAAGAAGGGGGACGGAGCTACGAGCAGTACTTC
-	many	TRBV20-1	TRBJ2-5	CSARDRIRSTETQYF	TGCAGTGCTAGAGATCGAATTAGGTCGACAGAGACCCAGTACTTC
-	many	TRBV7-8	TRBJ1-4	CASRIEGGKLFF	TGTGCCAGCAGGATTGAGGGTGGAAAACTGTTTTTT
TRBD2	few	TRBV7-9	TRBJ2-5	CASSLFEREQETQYF	TGTGCCAGCAGCTTATTTGAGCGGGAGCAAGAGACCCAGTACTTC
TRBD2	-	TRBV7-9	TRBJ2-1	CASSETSGNLVEQFF	TGTGCCAGCAGCGAGACTAGCGGTAATCTGGTTGAGCAGTTCTTC
-	-	TRBV5-1	TRBJ2-1	CASSLDGEQFF	TGCGCCAGCAGCTTGGACGGTGAGCAGTTCTTC
-	many	TRBV7-9	TRBJ1-4	CASSSGLDSSLYEKLFF	TGTGCCAGCAGCTCAGGACTCGACTCCTCCCTTTATGAAAAACTGTTTTTT
-	many	TRBV20-1	TRBJ2-5	CSARDGGGHLGGAQETQYF	TGCAGTGCTAGAGATGGTGGGGGACATCTCGGTGGGGCCCAAGAGACCCAGTACTTC
-	few	TRBV19	TRBJ1-5	CASSIPADNQPQHF	TGTGCCAGTAGTATTCCAGCAGACAATCAGCCCCAGCATTTT
-	many	TRBV18	TRBJ1-1	CASSPPTAGAEAFF	TGTGCCAGCTCACCACCGACGGCAGGGGCTGAAGCTTTCTTT
-	few	TRBV14	TRBJ1-1	CASSQDRLGSTEAFF	TGTGCCAGCAGCCAAGATAGGTTAGGGAGCACTGAAGCTTTCTTT
-	once	TRBV20-1	TRBJ1-5	CSARDRVRGQPQHF	TGCAGTGCTAGAGATCGTGTACGGGGGCAGCCCCAGCATTTT
TRBD2	-	TRBV5-6	TRBJ2-5	CASRIRAGGGETQYF	TGTGCCAGCAGAATCCGAGCGGGAGGGGGGGAGACCCAGTACTTC
TRBD1	many	TRBV19	TRBJ1-1	CASTKGTGSNTEAFF	TGTGCCAGCACTAAAGGGACAGGGTCGAACACTGAAGCTTTCTTT
-	-	TRBV13	TRBJ2-7	CASSFQGGFYEQYF	TGTGCCAGCAGCTTCCAGGGAGGTTTCTACGAGCAGTACTTC
TRBD1	many	TRBV6-1	TRBJ2-5	CASSPQGQAETQYF	TGTGCCAGCAGTCCCCAGGGACAGGCAGAGACCCAGTACTTC
-	many	TRBV20-1	TRBJ1-4	CSARAGQLDKLFF	TGCAGTGCTAGGGCCGGACAGCTCGATAAACTGTTTTTT
-	few	TRBV6-5	TRBJ1-1	CASSYSRDNEAFF	TGTGCCAGCAGTTACTCAAGGGATAACGAAGCTTTCTTT
-	many	TRBV5-1	TRBJ1-1	CASSPPGEANTEAFF	TGCGCCAGCAGCCCTCCAGGGGAAGCGAACACTGAAGCTTTCTTT
-	few	TRBV6-1	TRBJ1-5	CASSSVYQPQHF	TGTGCCAGCAGCTCAGTCTATCAGCCCCAGCATTTT
TRBD2	-	TRBV3-1	TRBJ2-3	CASSQEGAGVADTQYF	TGTGCCAGCAGCCAAGAAGGGGCGGGAGTTGCAGATACGCAGTATTTT
TRBD1	many	TRBV2	TRBJ1-4	CASRSRQGPEKLFF	TGTGCCAGCAGGAGCAGACAGGGCCCTGAAAAACTGTTTTTT
-	-	TRBV6-1	TRBJ2-1	CASSPGAGEQFF	TGTGCCAGCAGCCCGGGGGCTGGTGAGCAGTTCTTC
TRBD1	few	TRBV6-1	TRBJ1-6	CASSQQGTSYNSPLHF	TGTGCCAGCAGTCAACAGGGGACCTCCTATAATTCACCCCTCCACTTT
-	few	TRBV6-9	TRBJ1-5	CASSYADQPQHF	TGTGCCAGCAGTTACGCTGATCAGCCCCAGCATTTT
-	many	TRBV7-8	TRBJ2-7	CASSDRLKTGSDEQYF	TGTGCCAGCAGCGATAGGTTGAAGACAGGATCCGACGAGCAGTACTTC
-	few	TRBV6-2/TRBV6-3	TRBJ2-7	CASRNGQNSYEQYF	TGTGCCAGCAGAAATGGACAAAACTCCTACGAGCAGTACTTC
-	many	TRBV7-2	TRBJ2-2	CASTIDRAGPGELFF	TGTGCCAGCACTATAGACAGAGCGGGTCCCGGGGAGCTGTTTTTT
-	few	TRBV6-2/TRBV6-3	TRBJ2-7	CASSEIVWGYEQYF	TGTGCCAGCAGTGAAATTGTGTGGGGTTACGAGCAGTACTTC
TRBD2	-	TRBV10-3	TRBJ2-1	CAISGLAGTYNEQFF	TGTGCCATCAGCGGACTAGCGGGAACATACAATGAGCAGTTCTTC
TRBD1	few	TRBV27	TRBJ1-5	CASRDYGQGAIQPQHF	TGTGCCAGCAGGGACTATGGACAGGGGGCCATTCAGCCCCAGCATTTT
-	-	TRBV9	TRBJ1-5	CASSRGGGPAQPQHF	TGTGCCAGCAGTCGGGGGGGGGGTCCGGCTCAGCCCCAGCATTTT
TRBD2	few	TRBV6-1	TRBJ2-6	CASSRRLAGGSGANVLTF	TGTGCCAGCAGTCGCCGACTAGCGGGAGGCTCTGGGGCCAACGTCCTGACTTTC
-	many	TRBV6-1	TRBJ2-5	CASNPSPGVGETQYF	TGTGCCAGCAACCCATCTCCCGGAGTAGGGGAGACCCAGTACTTC
-	few	TRBV10-2	TRBJ2-7	CASSEGENEQYF	TGCGCCAGCAGTGAGGGGGAAAACGAGCAGTACTTC
-	many	TRBV6-5	TRBJ2-5	CASSYSNGRGETQYF	TGTGCCAGCAGTTACTCTAACGGACGCGGGGAGACCCAGTACTTC
-	many	TRBV9	TRBJ2-7	CASSVEGGNSYEQYF	TGTGCCAGCAGCGTAGAGGGCGGGAACTCCTACGAGCAGTACTTC
-	many	TRBV24-1	TRBJ2-5	CATSDLNRPWQETQYF	TGTGCCACCAGTGATTTAAACAGACCCTGGCAAGAGACCCAGTACTTC
-	few	TRBV5-5	TRBJ2-7	CASSLSGGRVSSYEQYF	TGTGCCAGCAGCTTGTCCGGCGGGCGGGTGAGCTCCTACGAGCAGTACTTC
-	few	TRBV20-1	TRBJ2-2	CSARSPSGTGELFF	TGCAGTGCTAGATCTCCTTCAGGCACCGGGGAGCTGTTTTTT
-	many	TRBV7-9	TRBJ2-5	CASSKRTVQETQYF	TGTGCCAGCAGCAAGCGGACAGTCCAAGAGACCCAGTACTTC
-	-	TRBV6-5	TRBJ2-5	CASSSGDWREFF	TGTGCCAGCAGTTCGGGGGACTGGAGGGAGTTCTTC
-	few	TRBV12-3/TRBV12-4	TRBJ2-2	CASSLGNGELFF	TGTGCCAGCAGCTTAGGCAACGGGGAGCTGTTTTTT